Presented here are 15 T cell receptor beta chains from one specimen sequenced in a study of glioma-infiltrating T cells. The iRepertoire nested amplicon-rescue multiplex PCR amplified TCR alpha and beta CDR3s from RNA. TCRdb independently ran MiXCR on the multiplex PCR reads; one entry per CDR3 protein. The sample comprises approximately 120,000 distinct CDR3 sequences, less than 30% of which are singletons, and 35% rests with the top ten. What was sequenced was glioma tissue, nonneoplastic brain tissue, or PBMCs (not recorded which). These receptors originate from a human donor with low-grade glioma or glioblastoma, undergoing nonglioma brain surgery, or in good health (not recorded which).

There are many counts of this clonotype. For the CDR3, the DNA is TGTGCCAGCAGCGCCAGTCGGACAGCTAACACTGAAGCTTTCTTT. Translated: CASSASRTANTEAFF. This chain connects TRBV7-9 to TRBJ1-1; tentative D call: TRBD1 (6 bases). The V and J ends lost 5 bases and 2 bases respectively, with 15 bases between them. From germline, CDR1 is SEHNR and CDR2 FQNEAQ (reference sequence). CDR3 length: 15 residues.

This clonotype was observed many times. The gene calls are TRBV7-2 and TRBJ1-2; TRBD1 agrees at 8 bases. Unmatched junction bases numbered 5, after V lost 0 bases and J lost 8 bases. The CDR3 runs to 14 residues. Germline values: CDR1 SGHTA, CDR2 FQGNSA. The CDR3 bases are TGTGCCAGCAGCTTAGCGGACAGGGTAGGCGGCTACACCTTC. It is translated as CASSLADRVGGYTF.

As to this clonotype: An end of the junction does not agree with germline; a read error may underlie this. The V call is TRBV7-2, the J call TRBJ2-3, with no clear D. Per the germline V gene, CDR1 is SGHTA and CDR2 is FQGNSA. This CDR3 is built from 16 residues. The CDR3 is CTSSLVEQYSTETQYF. The CDR3, as DNA: TGTACCAGCAGCTTAGTTGAACAATACAGCACAGAAACGCAGTATTTT.

About this clonotype: A single base separates this from a much larger clone, so it may be a read error. The chain uses TRBV2 and TRBJ2-5; D could derive from TRBD1 or TRBD2 (6 bases each). The CDR3 is 12 amino acids. Germline V gives CDR1 SNHLY, CDR2 FYNNEI. The CDR3 region is CASKEGEETLYF. CDR3 sequence (DNA): TGTGCTTCTAAGGAGGGGGAAGAGACCCTGTACTTC.

This clonotype showed up just a few times. The chain recombines TRBV3-1 with TRBJ2-7; D is unresolved. Between the trimmed V and J ends, which lost 5 bases and 6 bases, there was a span of 8 bases. The CDR3 is made up of 11 amino acids. The germline gives CDR1 LGHDT, CDR2 YNNKEL (reference sequence). The CDR3 region has the DNA TGTGCCAGCAGCAACTGGGCCGAGCAGTACTTC. This encodes CASSNWAEQYF.

This clonotype occurred many times. V is TRBV28 and J is TRBJ1-6, with 9 bases matching TRBD1. J gave up 7 bases and V 7 bases, and 11 bases lay outside the gene matches. The CDR3 is 16 residues long. CDR1 MDHEN and CDR2 SYDVKM come from the germline V gene. The CDR3 sequence: CASNPPPGQGNSPLHF. DNA for the CDR3: TGTGCCAGCAATCCTCCCCCCGGACAGGGGAATTCACCCCTCCACTTT. Full variable domain (remainder filled in from reference TRBV28 and TRBJ1-6): DVKVTQSSRYLVKRTGEKVFLECVQDMDHENMFWYRQDPGLGLRLIYFSYDVKMKEKGDIPEGYSVSREKKERFSLILESASTNQTSMYLCASNPPPGQGNSPLHFGNGTRLTVT.

There are many counts of this clonotype. The chain combines TRBV2 with TRBJ2-3, with 9 bases lining up with TRBD1. CDR1 SNHLY and CDR2 FYNNEI come from the germline V gene. V shed 7 bases and J 4 bases; nucleotides not matched to a gene: 9. The CDR3 runs 15 residues. The CDR3 nucleotides read TGTGCCAGCACCCCGGGACAGGGAGGGTCAGATACGCAGTATTTT. Translation: CASTPGQGGSDTQYF. The full variable domain, completed using reference TRBV2 and TRBJ2-3, is EPEVTQTPSHQVTQMGQEVILRCVPISNHLYFYWYRQILGQKVEFLVSFYNNEISEKSEIFDDQFSVERPDGSNFTLKIRSTKLEDSAMYFCASTPGQGGSDTQYFGPGTRLTVL.

The sample holds many counts of this clonotype. J is TRBJ2-1 and V is TRBV14; 11 positions agree with TRBD2. CDR1 is SGHDN and CDR2 is FVKESK in the germline V gene. The length of the CDR3 is 15 residues. V lost 2 bases and J lost 7; bases outside the gene matches: 4. The CDR3 sequence: CASSQISGRGNEQFF. The CDR3, as DNA: TGTGCCAGCAGCCAAATTAGCGGGAGGGGGAATGAGCAGTTCTTC.

The chain joins TRBV7-9 to TRBJ2-1; the D gene is possibly TRBD1 (6 bases). Germline loops: CDR1 SEHNR, CDR2 FQNEAQ (reference sequence). The CDR3 extends over 15 amino acids. V was pared by 4 bases and J by 8 bases, with 18 bases between. CDR3 coding DNA: TGTGCCAGCAGCTCCCTCAGGGGCGCGTCCGATGAGCAGTTCTTC. This codes for CASSSLRGASDEQFF.

This clonotype came up many times. The rearrangement joins TRBV27 to TRBJ2-5; D is uncertain. CDR3 length: 13 residues. The ends were cut back, 2 bases at V and 0 bases at J, with 4 bases in the middle. CDR1 and CDR2 from the germline V gene are MNHEY and SMNVEV (reference sequence). The CDR3 reads CASSLNYQETQYF. The CDR3 DNA is TGTGCCAGCAGTTTAAATTACCAAGAGACCCAGTACTTC.

V and J are TRBV5-1 and TRBJ1-1; 8 bases agree with TRBD1. The CDR3 runs to 14 residues. Per germline, CDR1 SGHRS and CDR2 YFSETQ. The J segment lost 0 bases and the V segment lost 8 bases, leaving 6 bases of the junction unmatched. The CDR3 sequence is CARRWGQVNTEAFF. The CDR3 region has the DNA TGCGCCAGAAGATGGGGACAGGTGAACACTGAAGCTTTCTTT.

This clonotype was picked up a small number of times. The chain uses TRBV5-1 and TRBJ2-7; the D is unclear. The V end was cut by 0 bases, the J end by 4 bases, with 5 bases between. CDR1 and CDR2 (germline): SGHRS, YFSETQ. CDR3 length: 12 amino acids. The CDR3, as DNA: TGCGCCAGCAGCTTGGCCGTTTACGAGCAGTACTTC. This sequence encodes CASSLAVYEQYF.

This clonotype was found many times. The rearrangement joins TRBV25-1 to TRBJ1-6; D is undetermined. In germline, CDR1 is MGHDK, CDR2 SYGVNS. V shed 6 bases and J shed 8 bases, with 8 bases lying between them. The CDR3 spans 12 residues. The chain's CDR3 is CASRDPDSPLHF. The CDR3 bases are TGTGCCAGCAGGGACCCCGATTCACCCCTCCACTTT. The full variable domain, its missing parts supplied by reference TRBV25-1 and TRBJ1-6, is EADIYQTPRYLVIGTGKKITLECSQTMGHDKMYWYQQDPGMELHLIHYSYGVNSTEKGDLSSESTVSRIRTEHFPLTLESARPSHTSQYLCASRDPDSPLHFGNGTRLTVT.

This chain joins TRBV29-1 and TRBJ1-2; the D is unclear. The CDR3 contains 12 residues. Trimming removed 1 base at V and 9 bases at J, with 12 bases between. The germline V gene encodes CDR1 SQVTM and CDR2 ANQGSEA. In DNA form, the CDR3 reads TGCAGCGTTGAAGTAGACCCTTCAAGCTACACCTTC. Translating it yields CSVEVDPSSYTF.

Of note for this clonotype: The final CDR3 position lacks the conserved phenylalanine or tryptophan, pointing to a likely read error. The V call is TRBV6-2 or TRBV6-3, the J call TRBJ2-1; D not resolved. V dropped 0 bases and J dropped 9 bases, with 6 bases sitting between them. The length of the CDR3 is 12 residues. CDR1 is MNHEY and CDR2 is SVGEGT in the germline V gene. The CDR3, as DNA: TGTGCCAGCAGTTACTCCAGATTTGAGCAGTTCAGC. Its translation: CASSYSRFEQFS.